The 5 T cell receptor beta chains in this list originate from one sample, sequenced in a study of monozygotic twins with inflammatory bowel disease. TCRdb re-called the 5' RACE reads and shows each CDR3 protein once, DNA omitted. Recorded here are approximately 340,000 distinct CDR3 sequences; the top ten clones represent 2%. The sequenced sample was blood. The receptors here all came from a human donor with ulcerative colitis or Crohn's disease, or a healthy co-twin of an affected twin (not recorded which).

J is TRBJ2-2 and V is TRBV12-3 or TRBV12-4; TCRdb indicates TRBD1, and absent DNA this call remains unverified. The CDR3 has 16 residues. CDR3 in amino acids: CASSSAGTGNTGELFF.

This chain connects TRBV20-1 to TRBJ1-3; TCRdb returns TRBD1, unconfirmable since there is no DNA. This CDR3 spans 17 amino acids. Germline-derived CDR1 and CDR2 are DFQATT and SNEGSKA (reference sequence). The CDR3 sequence: CSASPGHIMSSGNTIYF.

J is TRBJ2-5 and V is TRBV3-1. Germline CDR1 is LGHDT and CDR2 is YNNKEL (reference sequence). There are 15 residues in the CDR3. CDR3 sequence reads: CASSQVNTMQETQYF.

Here the CDR3 reads CASSLAGTGYTEAFF. V usage is TRBV19 and J usage is TRBJ1-1; TCRdb selects TRBD1, and the lack of DNA leaves this call unchecked. The CDR3 loop spans 15 amino acids. Per germline, CDR1 LNHDA and CDR2 SQIVND (reference sequence).

J is TRBJ1-5 and V is TRBV5-1; without DNA, the TCRdb call of TRBD1 cannot be checked. Germline V gene lookup returns CDR1 SGHRS and CDR2 YFSETQ. This CDR3 is built from 14 residues. This CDR3 is CASSLEQGGQPQHF.